These 16 T cell receptor beta chains share one sample of origin, sequenced in a study of lymphopenia after photon versus proton radiotherapy. Clones were sequenced by immunoSEQ multiplex PCR, and TCRdb holds only the in-frame ones, with some missing. The sample carries tens of thousands of clones, around 82% recorded once. Source: peripheral blood, taken from a patient treated with proton-based radiotherapy. These receptors were obtained from a man in his 60s with pancreatic cancer.

The sample holds a few counts of this clone. The chain employs TRBV30 and TRBJ2-4; TRBD1 or TRBD2 may be the D gene (5 bases each). CDR1 is GTSNPN, CDR2 SVGIG, per germline (reference sequence). V was clipped by 3 bases and J by 4 bases, with 13 bases between them. This CDR3 region has 14 residues. CDR3 coding DNA: TGTGCCTGGAGCGCCGTCGAGGGGAAAAACATTCAGTACTTC. Its translation is CAWSAVEGKNIQYF.

The V gene is TRBV13, the J gene TRBJ1-2; D is undetermined. There are 15 residues in the CDR3. V was clipped by 5 bases and J by 0 bases, with 13 bases between them. Germline V lookup: CDR1 PRHDT, CDR2 FYEKMQ (reference sequence). The CDR3 here is CASSLASGTNYGYTF. The CDR3 DNA sequence: TGTGCCAGCAGCCTAGCGAGCGGGACTAACTATGGCTACACCTTC.

The chain links TRBV6-1 to TRBJ2-3; 8 nucleotides align to TRBD2. This CDR3 has 15 amino acids. Losses at the gene ends were 0 bases for V and 7 bases for J; bases not matched to a gene: 6. CDR1 is MNHNS, CDR2 SASEGT, per germline. CDR3 DNA sequence: TGTGCCAGCAGTGAAGCTGCGGGAGGAGTAAATACGCAGTATTTT. This codes for CASSEAAGGVNTQYF.

This chain joins TRBV2 and TRBJ1-3; 9 nucleotides agree with TRBD1. Germline trimming cut 6 bases from V and 10 bases from J; bases unmatched to any gene: 13. Germline V gene sequence: CDR1 SNHLY, CDR2 FYNNEI. CDR3 length equals 15 residues. This CDR3 reads CASSPPGTGKNTIYF. CDR3 nucleotides: TGTGCCAGCAGCCCCCCCGGGACAGGGAAAAATACCATATATTTT.

The V and J genes are TRBV14 and TRBJ2-2, with 8 bases that match TRBD2. Germline lookup yields CDR1 SGHDN and CDR2 FVKESK. The CDR3 has 15 residues. V lost 1 base to trimming and J lost 7 bases; unmatched junction nucleotides: 5. This CDR3 reads CASSQVAGGHGELFF. CDR3 DNA sequence: TGTGCCAGCAGCCAAGTCGCGGGGGGCCACGGGGAGCTGTTTTTT. Complete variable domain (other parts from reference TRBV14 and TRBJ2-2): EAGVTQFPSHSVIEKGQTVTLRCDPISGHDNLYWYRRVMGKEIKFLLHFVKESKQDESGMPNNRFLAERTGGTYSTLKVQPAELEDSGVYFCASSQVAGGHGELFFGEGSRLTVL.

The chain's CDR3 is CASSDTGAGNEQYF. The CDR3 DNA is TGTGCCAGCAGTGATACGGGGGCAGGAAACGAGCAGTACTTC. V usage is TRBV6-6 and J usage is TRBJ2-7; D possibly uses TRBD1 or TRBD2 (6 bases each). CDR3 length equals 14 residues. The germline CDR1 and CDR2 sequences are MNHNY and SVGAGI (reference sequence). V was cut by 5 bases and J by 5 bases, with 16 bases left in between.

The V gene is TRBV7-3, the J gene TRBJ2-1; 8 positions match TRBD1. Germline CDR1 and CDR2: SGHTA and FQGTGA. Losses at the gene ends were 11 bases for V and 9 bases for J; bases not matched to a gene: 12. This CDR3 is 13 amino acids long. CDR3 bases: TGTGCCTCAAGCCAGGGGGCCGTCGGTGAGCAGTTCTTC. Its translation is CASSQGAVGEQFF.

This clone showed up just a few times. The chain couples TRBV9 to TRBJ1-4, with 10 bases lining up with TRBD1. Trimming at V came to 4 bases and at J to 13 bases, leaving 16 bases not matched to a gene. Looked up from germline, CDR1 is SGDLS and CDR2 is YYNGEE. The CDR3 covers 16 residues. The DNA of the CDR3 is TGTGCCAGCAGCTTTGGGACGACAGGGGGCGAAGGGGGACTGTTTTTT. Translation gives CASSFGTTGGEGGLFF.

The chain is built from TRBV7-9 and TRBJ2-3, with D perhaps matching TRBD2 (6 bases). The germline V and J ends were trimmed by 7 bases and 8 bases, with 22 bases remaining between them. Looked up from germline, CDR1 is SEHNR and CDR2 is FQNEAQ (reference sequence). CDR3 length equals 15 residues. The CDR3 region is CASKRPMEGQTTQYF. CDR3 nucleotide sequence: TGTGCCAGCAAAAGGCCGATGGAGGGCCAAACTACGCAGTATTTT.

The count of this clone is one. The chain joins TRBV19 to TRBJ2-7; 12 bases are shared with TRBD2. Germline assignment: CDR1 LNHDA and CDR2 SQIVND (reference sequence). The CDR3 length is 15 residues. The trim removed 6 bases at V and 9 bases at J, leaving 12 bases unmatched. The CDR3 loop reads CASRSTSGSFIGQYF. The CDR3 bases are TGTGCCAGTAGGTCGACTAGCGGGAGTTTTATTGGGCAGTACTTC.

The chain is built from TRBV28 and TRBJ2-7; the D is unclear. Germline CDR1 and CDR2: MDHEN and SYDVKM. Trimming cost V 2 bases and J 5 bases, with 10 bases left between them. This CDR3 contains 13 residues. The CDR3 coding sequence is TGTGCCAGCAGTTTAGGGCGTAGGGACGAGCAGTACTTC. This encodes CASSLGRRDEQYF.

This clone showed up just once. The chain combines TRBV5-4 with TRBJ2-7; 10 nucleotides line up with TRBD2. The CDR3 is 15 amino acids. Germline values: CDR1 SGHNT, CDR2 YYREEE (reference sequence). The trim removed 4 bases at V and 5 bases at J, leaving 9 bases unmatched. In DNA form, the CDR3 reads TGTGCCAGCAGCATTGCTAGCGGGAGTCGGAACGAGCAGTACTTC. Protein sequence: CASSIASGSRNEQYF. The variable domain in full, with the rest retrieved from reference TRBV5-4 and TRBJ2-7, is ETGVTQSPTHLIKTRGQQVTLRCSSQSGHNTVSWYQQALGQGPQFIFQYYREEENGRGNFPPRFSGLQFPNYSSELNVNALELDDSALYLCASSIASGSRNEQYFGPGTRLTVT.

The rearrangement joins TRBV5-6 to TRBJ1-5; perhaps TRBD1 as D (5 bases). The CDR3 is made up of 17 amino acids. The ends were cut back, 1 base at V and 6 bases at J, with 20 bases in the middle. From germline, CDR1 is SGHDT and CDR2 YYEEEE. The CDR3 nucleotides are TGTGCCAGCAGCTTGAATGGCGGCAGGGTGGGCACTCAGCCCCAGCATTTT. This sequence encodes CASSLNGGRVGTQPQHF.

CDR3 amino acids: CASSLGPSGDPYNEQFF. The CDR3 coding sequence is TGCGCCAGCAGCTTGGGCCCCTCAGGGGACCCCTACAATGAGCAGTTCTTC. This chain connects TRBV5-1 to TRBJ2-1; the D gene is possibly TRBD1 (6 bases). The length of the CDR3 is 17 residues. CDR1 and CDR2 from the germline V gene are SGHRS and YFSETQ. V dropped 0 bases and J dropped 2 bases, with 15 bases sitting between them.

CDR3: CSVIDRDGANVLTF. The DNA for the CDR3 is TGCAGCGTGATCGACAGGGATGGGGCCAACGTCCTGACTTTC. The gene calls are TRBV29-1 and TRBJ2-6; 7 positions agree with TRBD1. After removal of 6 bases from V and 3 bases from J, the junction contained 5 bases not matched to a gene. There are 14 residues in the CDR3. CDR1 is SQVTM, CDR2 ANQGSEA, per germline.

The gene calls are TRBV14 and TRBJ2-1; 8 nucleotides align to TRBD2. Unmatched junction bases numbered 5, after V lost 4 bases and J lost 6 bases. The CDR3 runs 14 residues. CDR1 is SGHDN, CDR2 FVKESK, per germline. The CDR3 region is CASSPQREFNEQFF. Written as DNA, the CDR3 is TGTGCCAGCAGCCCACAGCGGGAGTTCAATGAGCAGTTCTTC.